One and the same sample provided the 25 T cell receptor beta chains below, sequenced in a study of T cells after yellow fever vaccination. MiXCR, run by TCRdb on the 5' RACE reads, gives a single entry per CDR3 protein. There are more than 200,000 distinct CDR3 sequences in the sample; approximately 3.8% occur only once, and around 19% lies in the top ten. Here the sequenced sample was PBMCs, taken 15 days after the yellow fever booster vaccination. The origin of the receptors is a man younger than 35 who received the YFV17D yellow fever vaccine.

This clonotype appeared many times. The chain uses TRBV5-1 and TRBJ1-4; D is unclear. Between the trimmed V and J ends, which lost 5 bases and 5 bases, there was a span of 10 bases. The CDR3 is 13 residues long. Germline V gene lookup returns CDR1 SGHRS and CDR2 YFSETQ. In DNA, the CDR3 is TGCGCCAGCAGGCCGGTAGGGAATGAAAAACTGTTTTTT. Translating it yields CASRPVGNEKLFF.

This clonotype appeared many times. CDR3 DNA: TGCGCCAGCAGCGGGGGTAGGGCCCACCAGTTCTTC. Residues: CASSGGRAHQFF. The V gene is TRBV5-1, the J gene TRBJ2-1; D is tentatively TRBD1 or TRBD2 (5 bases each). Germline-derived CDR1 and CDR2 are SGHRS and YFSETQ. The CDR3 runs 12 residues. Trimming removed 4 bases at V and 13 bases at J, with 15 bases between.

This clonotype was seen many times. V gene TRBV10-3 combines with J gene TRBJ1-5; TRBD1 aligns across 9 bases. Germline V gene sequence: CDR1 ENHRY, CDR2 SYGVKD. This CDR3 has 12 residues. V lost 10 bases to trimming and J lost 7 bases; unmatched junction nucleotides: 5. The CDR3 DNA sequence: TGTGCCACGGGACAGGGTGAGCAGCCCCAGCATTTT. Protein: CATGQGEQPQHF.

Many counts were recorded for this clonotype. The rearrangement links TRBV5-5 to TRBJ1-5, with 9 positions matching TRBD1. Losses at the gene ends were 4 bases for V and 5 bases for J; bases not matched to a gene: 10. This CDR3 region has 16 residues. Germline V gene lookup returns CDR1 SGHKS and CDR2 YYEKEE (reference sequence). Here the CDR3 reads CASSLLPGQGYQPQHF. In DNA form, the CDR3 reads TGTGCCAGCAGCCTCCTTCCGGGACAGGGTTATCAGCCCCAGCATTTT.

This clonotype was observed many times. The CDR3 region has the DNA TGTGCCAGCAGCTTAGGCCAGCTTTCCTACGAGCAGTACGTC. It is translated as CASSLGQLSYEQYV. The chain links TRBV11-2 to TRBJ2-7, with unresolved D. This CDR3 has 14 residues. Between the trimmed V and J ends, which lost 1 base and 1 base, there was a span of 8 bases. Germline V gene lookup returns CDR1 SGHAT and CDR2 FQNNGV.

This clonotype has a count of ten or more. The rearrangement links TRBV15 to TRBJ1-4, with D unresolved. V was pared by 2 bases and J by 7 bases, with 11 bases between. CDR1 LNHNV and CDR2 YYDKDF come from the germline V gene (reference sequence). CDR3 size: 14 residues. The CDR3 bases are TGTGCCACCAGCAGAAACGCTGGGGTTGAAAAACTGTTTTTT. This codes for CATSRNAGVEKLFF.

This clonotype came up many times. The V call is TRBV5-6, the J call TRBJ2-5; 9 positions match TRBD1. The CDR3 runs to 15 residues. The V gene end was trimmed by 2 bases and the J gene end by 4 bases; junction bases not matched to a gene: 6. Germline lookup yields CDR1 SGHDT and CDR2 YYEEEE. The CDR3 sequence is CASSFLGQGAETQYF. The DNA for the CDR3 is TGTGCCAGCAGCTTTCTGGGACAGGGTGCAGAGACCCAGTACTTC.

This clonotype has ten or more counts. This chain joins TRBV7-3 and TRBJ1-1; D is uncertain. The germline V gene has CDR1 SGHTA and CDR2 FQGTGA. This CDR3 is 15 amino acids long. Trimming stripped 1 base from V and 4 bases from J, with 13 bases between. The CDR3 DNA is TGTGCCAGCAGCTTAATGCCGACGGTCGGCACTGAAGCTTTCTTT. As protein: CASSLMPTVGTEAFF.

This clonotype was seen many times. The chain recombines TRBV7-2 with TRBJ2-5; 10 bases are a match to TRBD1. The CDR3 extends over 15 amino acids. Per the germline V gene, CDR1 is SGHTA and CDR2 is FQGNSA. Trimming took 5 bases from V and 1 from J; bases not matched to a gene: 4. This chain's CDR3 is CASSARTGGQETQYF. The CDR3 coding sequence is TGTGCCAGCAGCGCACGGACAGGGGGCCAAGAGACCCAGTACTTC. The variable domain in full, with the rest retrieved from reference TRBV7-2 and TRBJ2-5, is GAGVSQSPSNKVTEKGKDVELRCDPISGHTALYWYRQSLGQGLEFLIYFQGNSAPDKSGLPSDRFSAERTGGSVSTLTIQRTQQEDSAVYLCASSARTGGQETQYFGPGTRLLVL.

There are a few counts of this clonotype. The chain carries TRBV20-1 and TRBJ1-5; D remains unclear. The V and J ends lost 0 bases and 1 base respectively, with 7 bases between them. Germline V gives CDR1 DFQATT, CDR2 SNEGSKA (reference sequence). The length of the CDR3 is 14 residues. The CDR3 sequence: CSARDLTSNQPQHF. The DNA for the CDR3 is TGCAGTGCTAGAGATCTAACCAGCAATCAGCCCCAGCATTTT.

The table lists this clonotype with many counts. This chain links TRBV29-1 with TRBJ2-2; 8 nucleotides match TRBD1. J lost 7 bases, V lost 7 bases, and 5 bases had no gene match. The CDR3 is 12 amino acids. Germline V gene sequence: CDR1 SQVTM, CDR2 ANQGSEA. CDR3 loop: CSADRDVGELFF. CDR3 bases: TGCAGCGCGGACAGGGACGTCGGGGAGCTGTTTTTT.

This clonotype was counted ten times or more. J is TRBJ1-1 and V is TRBV7-3, with unresolved D. In germline, CDR1 is SGHTA, CDR2 FQGTGA. This CDR3 has 15 amino acids. V was pared by 0 bases and J by 0 bases, with 8 bases between. Here the CDR3 DNA reads TGTGCCAGCAGCTTAACGGCTGCCCTGAACACTGAAGCTTTCTTT. This sequence encodes CASSLTAALNTEAFF.

This clonotype was seen a few times. The CDR3 sequence is CAWSVKGSSGANVLTF. CDR3 coding DNA: TGTGCCTGGAGTGTAAAGGGTAGCTCTGGGGCCAACGTCCTGACTTTC. J is TRBJ2-6 and V is TRBV30; D call uncertain. The V end lost 0 bases, the J end lost 0 bases, and 9 bases lay between the germline ends. The CDR3 consists of 16 residues. Germline values: CDR1 GTSNPN, CDR2 SVGIG (reference sequence).

This clonotype was seen a few times. DNA of the CDR3: TGTGCCAGCAGCCAAGACGCCCAGGCCACTAATCAGCCCCAGCATTTT. This sequence encodes CASSQDAQATNQPQHF. The chain uses TRBV4-2 and TRBJ1-5; D uncertain. The V end was cut by 0 bases, the J end by 4 bases, with 13 bases between. CDR1 is LGHNA and CDR2 is YNFKEQ in the germline V gene. The length of the CDR3 is 16 residues.

This clonotype was counted at least ten times. V is TRBV5-6 and J is TRBJ2-1; D assignment may be TRBD1 or TRBD2 (6 bases each). V dropped 3 bases and J dropped 7 bases, with 17 bases sitting between them. Germline V gene lookup returns CDR1 SGHDT and CDR2 YYEEEE. There are 15 residues in the CDR3. The CDR3 sequence is CASSWGLHAGNEQFF. The CDR3 region has the DNA TGTGCCAGCAGCTGGGGGCTCCACGCGGGGAATGAGCAGTTCTTC.

This rearrangement joins TRBV18 to TRBJ2-3; 10 bases match TRBD2. Germline loops: CDR1 KGHSH, CDR2 LQKENI. After removal of 5 bases from V and 13 bases from J, the junction contained 9 bases not matched to a gene. The CDR3 length is 13 residues. CDR3: CASSSDAGTSEYF. CDR3 nucleotide sequence: TGTGCCAGCTCATCTGATGCCGGGACTAGCGAGTATTTT.

This clonotype has at least ten counts. The J gene is TRBJ2-3, the V gene TRBV6-1, with a tentative D call TRBD2 (6 bases). Trimming pared 7 bases from V and 3 bases from J, leaving 14 bases between. The CDR3 is made up of 14 amino acids. CDR1 and CDR2 from the germline V gene are MNHNS and SASEGT. The CDR3 sequence: CASILAGVTDTQYF. In nucleotides, the CDR3 is TGTGCCAGCATACTAGCTGGGGTTACAGATACGCAGTATTTT.

This clonotype was counted at least ten times. The chain uses TRBV12-3 or TRBV12-4 and TRBJ1-2; unclear D gene. The ends were cut back, 3 bases at V and 0 bases at J, with 8 bases in the middle. The CDR3 has 14 residues. The CDR3 region is CASSFSAANYGYTF. CDR3 nucleotides: TGTGCCAGCAGTTTCAGTGCGGCTAACTATGGCTACACCTTC.

This clonotype was seen at least ten times. The CDR3 sequence is CAISDSGREETQYF. The CDR3 DNA follows: TGTGCCATCAGTGATTCAGGGCGGGAGGAGACCCAGTACTTC. The J gene is TRBJ2-5, the V gene TRBV10-3; the match to TRBD2 covers 7 bases. V trimming: 3 bases; J trimming: 5 bases; junction bases outside the gene matches: 6. This CDR3 comprises 14 residues. Germline CDR1 and CDR2: ENHRY and SYGVKD.

This clonotype was seen ten or more times. The chain joins TRBV7-3 to TRBJ2-6; perhaps D is TRBD1 or TRBD2 (5 bases each). Trimming shortened V by 5 bases and J by 0 bases, and 14 bases separated the two germline ends. This CDR3 has 17 amino acids. Germline V gene lookup returns CDR1 SGHTA and CDR2 FQGTGA. As DNA, the CDR3 is TGTGCCAGCAGCCCGGCCGGGGCCGGCTCTGGGGCCAACGTCCTGACTTTC. It codes for CASSPAGAGSGANVLTF.

The table lists this clonotype with many counts. CDR3 coding DNA: TGTGCCAGTGGCAGGGGGTACACTGAAGCTTTCTTT. Amino acids: CASGRGYTEAFF. This chain joins TRBV19 and TRBJ1-1; 7 positions match TRBD1. Losses at the gene ends were 8 bases for V and 3 bases for J; bases not matched to a gene: 3. The CDR3 consists of 12 residues. Per the germline V gene, CDR1 is LNHDA and CDR2 is SQIVND (reference sequence).

This clonotype has ten or more counts. The chain is built from TRBV12-3 or TRBV12-4 and TRBJ1-2, with a weak D call TRBD1 (6 bases). This CDR3 spans 12 amino acids. Trimming stripped 4 bases from V and 6 bases from J, with 9 bases between. CDR3 DNA sequence: TGTGCCAGCAGTTCGTCAGGGGATGGCTACACCTTC. This translates into CASSSSGDGYTF.

There are many counts of this clonotype. This chain uses TRBV4-3 with TRBJ2-1; no firm D call. V gave up 0 bases and J gave up 9 bases, with 12 bases separating them. This CDR3 contains 14 residues. Germline V gives CDR1 LGHNA, CDR2 YSLEER. The CDR3 DNA sequence: TGCGCCAGCAGCCAAGATAGACCGGACGCTGAGCAGTTCTTC. Translation gives CASSQDRPDAEQFF.

This clonotype was counted many times. The chain joins TRBV12-3 or TRBV12-4 to TRBJ2-7; the D is unclear. The CDR3 extends over 17 amino acids. V dropped 0 bases and J dropped 1 base, with 16 bases sitting between them. The CDR3 loop reads CASSLAWWGIRSYEQYF. In DNA form, the CDR3 reads TGTGCCAGCAGTTTAGCTTGGTGGGGTATTCGTTCCTACGAGCAGTACTTC.

This clonotype has ten or more counts. The chain joins TRBV7-8 to TRBJ2-1; 11 bases line up with TRBD2. J was trimmed by 5 bases and V by 5 bases; bases with no gene match: 5. Germline V lookup: CDR1 SGHVS, CDR2 FQNEAQ. The CDR3 contains 15 residues. The DNA of the CDR3 is TGTGCCAGCAGCCATAGCGGGGGGGTCGACAATGAGCAGTTCTTC. As protein: CASSHSGGVDNEQFF.